The 6 T cell receptor beta chains listed next were all sequenced from one sample in a study of T-cell reconstitution after alpha-beta-depleted transplantation in children. Using unique molecular identifiers, the investigators prepared the TCRbeta library. TCRdb used MiXCR to reprocess the PCR reads, holding one entry per CDR3 protein. The table includes 200,000 to 250,000 distinct CDR3 sequences, about 6.6% detected once. The starting material was PBMCs, obtained before TCRalphabeta/CD19-depleted stem cell transplant. These TCRs come from a boy younger than 10 with acute lymphoblastic leukemia, due to receive a stem cell transplant.

This clonotype has ten or more counts. The chain combines TRBV11-2 with TRBJ2-1; D is ambiguous. Germline CDR1 reads SGHAT; CDR2 reads FQNNGV. This CDR3 has 17 residues. V was shortened by 0 bases and J by 0 bases, with 12 bases between the two germline ends. The CDR3 here is CASSLDRAGLSYNEQFF. CDR3 in DNA: TGTGCCAGCAGCTTAGATCGCGCAGGTCTCTCCTACAATGAGCAGTTCTTC. The whole variable domain, filled in from reference TRBV11-2 and TRBJ2-1, reads EAGVAQSPRYKIIEKRQSVAFWCNPISGHATLYWYQQILGQGPKLLIQFQNNGVVDDSQLPKDRFSAERLKGVDSTLKIQPAKLEDSAVYLCASSLDRAGLSYNEQFFGPGTRLTVL.

This clonotype was seen ten or more times. The V gene is TRBV5-6, the J gene TRBJ2-5; D ambiguous. Germline V gives CDR1 SGHDT, CDR2 YYEEEE. This CDR3 spans 14 amino acids. Deletions cut 1 base from V and 2 bases from J, with 9 bases between. The chain's CDR3 is CASSLIGRQETQYF. The CDR3 region has the DNA TGTGCCAGCAGCTTGATTGGAAGACAAGAGACCCAGTACTTC. Looking up the rest from reference TRBV5-6 and TRBJ2-5 gives the full variable domain: DAGVTQSPTHLIKTRGQQVTLRCSPKSGHDTVSWYQQALGQGPQFIFQYYEEEERQRGNFPDRFSGHQFPNYSSELNVNALLLGDSALYLCASSLIGRQETQYFGPGTRLLVL.

This clonotype has at least ten counts. J is TRBJ2-4 and V is TRBV28; D gene uncertain. Between the trimmed V and J ends, which lost 4 bases and 2 bases, there was a span of 18 bases. The germline gives CDR1 MDHEN, CDR2 SYDVKM. This CDR3 has 17 residues. The CDR3 here is CASSSQATGVPKNIQYF. The CDR3 DNA reads as TGTGCCAGCAGTTCCCAGGCTACCGGCGTCCCCAAAAACATTCAGTACTTC.

This clonotype showed up many times. This sequence joins TRBV12-3 or TRBV12-4 and TRBJ1-1, with no clear D. V lost 6 bases to trimming and J lost 4 bases, with 15 bases between them. This CDR3 spans 14 amino acids. The CDR3 spells CASSQTEAGTEAFF. CDR3 bases: TGTGCCAGCAGCCAGACGGAGGCAGGCACTGAAGCTTTCTTT.

This clonotype occurred many times. The chain couples TRBV20-1 to TRBJ2-6; the match to TRBD2 covers 11 bases. Germline lookup yields CDR1 DFQATT and CDR2 SNEGSKA (reference sequence). V was pared by 6 bases and J by 4 bases, with 14 bases of the junction left unmatched. CDR3 length: 18 amino acids. CDR3 nucleotide sequence: TGCAGTGCGATCACTAGCGGGAGATCCCGGGAGGGGGCCAACGTCCTGACTTTC. Encoded protein: CSAITSGRSREGANVLTF.

The sample holds many counts of this clonotype. The V gene is TRBV11-2, the J gene TRBJ2-3; 12 nucleotides match TRBD2. V lost 5 bases to trimming and J lost 6 bases; unmatched junction nucleotides: 15. The CDR3 runs to 18 residues. Germline V lookup: CDR1 SGHAT, CDR2 FQNNGV. In DNA form, the CDR3 reads TGTGCCAGCAGCCCAACCCGGACTAGCGGGATCTTTGCCGATACGCAGTATTTT. Translated: CASSPTRTSGIFADTQYF. The whole variable domain, remainder taken from reference TRBV11-2 and TRBJ2-3, is EAGVAQSPRYKIIEKRQSVAFWCNPISGHATLYWYQQILGQGPKLLIQFQNNGVVDDSQLPKDRFSAERLKGVDSTLKIQPAKLEDSAVYLCASSPTRTSGIFADTQYFGPGTRLTVL.